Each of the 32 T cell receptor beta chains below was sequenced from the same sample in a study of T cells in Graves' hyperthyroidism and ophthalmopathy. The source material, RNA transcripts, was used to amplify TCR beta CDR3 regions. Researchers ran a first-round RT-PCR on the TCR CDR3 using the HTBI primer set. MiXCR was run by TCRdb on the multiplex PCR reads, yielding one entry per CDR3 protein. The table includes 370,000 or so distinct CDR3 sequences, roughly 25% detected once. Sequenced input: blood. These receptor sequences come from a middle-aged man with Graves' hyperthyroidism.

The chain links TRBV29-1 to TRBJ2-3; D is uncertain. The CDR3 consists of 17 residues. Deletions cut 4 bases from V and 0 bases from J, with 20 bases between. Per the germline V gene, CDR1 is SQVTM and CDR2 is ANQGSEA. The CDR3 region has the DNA TGCAGCGTTGTCCCTGCATCCACCCCCTCTAGCACAGATACGCAGTATTTT. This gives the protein CSVVPASTPSSTDTQYF.

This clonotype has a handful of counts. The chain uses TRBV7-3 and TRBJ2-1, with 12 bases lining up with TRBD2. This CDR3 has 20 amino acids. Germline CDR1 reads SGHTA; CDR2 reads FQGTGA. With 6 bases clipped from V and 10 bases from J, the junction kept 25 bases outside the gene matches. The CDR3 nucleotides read TGTGCCAGCAGGCCCGTTGCCCACCTAGCGGGAGGGCCTTACCTCCAAGAGCAGTTCTTC. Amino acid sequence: CASRPVAHLAGGPYLQEQFF.

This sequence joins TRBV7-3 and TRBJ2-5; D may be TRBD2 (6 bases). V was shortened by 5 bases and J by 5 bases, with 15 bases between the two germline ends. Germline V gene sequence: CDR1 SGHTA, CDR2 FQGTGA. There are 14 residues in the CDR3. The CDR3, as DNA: TGTGCCAGCAGCCTCCTCGGAGGGGACGAGACCCAGTACTTC. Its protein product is CASSLLGGDETQYF.

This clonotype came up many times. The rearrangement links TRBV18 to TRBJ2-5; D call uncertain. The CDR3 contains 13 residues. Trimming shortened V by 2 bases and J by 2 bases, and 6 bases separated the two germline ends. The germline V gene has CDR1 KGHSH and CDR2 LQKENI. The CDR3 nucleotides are TGTGCCAGCTCACCAGAGCTTCAAGAGACCCAGTACTTC. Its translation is CASSPELQETQYF.

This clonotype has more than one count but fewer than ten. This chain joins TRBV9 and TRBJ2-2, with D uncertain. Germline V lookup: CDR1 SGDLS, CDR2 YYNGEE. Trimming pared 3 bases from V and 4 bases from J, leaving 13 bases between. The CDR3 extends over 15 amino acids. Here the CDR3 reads CASSAISSGTGELFF. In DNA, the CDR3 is TGTGCCAGCAGCGCCATTTCGTCCGGCACCGGGGAGCTGTTTTTT.

Here the CDR3 DNA reads TGCAGTGCTAGCCCTAATGGCTACACCTTC. Translation: CSASPNGYTF. The J gene is TRBJ1-2, the V gene TRBV20-1; D is ambiguous. Looked up from germline, CDR1 is DFQATT and CDR2 is SNEGSKA (reference sequence). Deletions cut 3 bases from V and 6 bases from J, with 5 bases between. This CDR3 is 10 amino acids long.

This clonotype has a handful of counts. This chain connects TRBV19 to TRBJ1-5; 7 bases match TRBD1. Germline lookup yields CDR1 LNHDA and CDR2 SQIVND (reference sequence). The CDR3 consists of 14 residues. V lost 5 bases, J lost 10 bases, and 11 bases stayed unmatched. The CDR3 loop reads CASSPLAGGGPQHF. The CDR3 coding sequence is TGTGCCAGTAGTCCCCTGGCAGGGGGTGGACCCCAGCATTTT.

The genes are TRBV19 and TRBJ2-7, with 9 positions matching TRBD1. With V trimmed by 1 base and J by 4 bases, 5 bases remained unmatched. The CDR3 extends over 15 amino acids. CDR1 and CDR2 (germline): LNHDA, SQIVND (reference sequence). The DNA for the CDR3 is TGTGCCAGTAGTATAGGCCCACAGGGGGCGTACGAGCAGTACTTC. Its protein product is CASSIGPQGAYEQYF.

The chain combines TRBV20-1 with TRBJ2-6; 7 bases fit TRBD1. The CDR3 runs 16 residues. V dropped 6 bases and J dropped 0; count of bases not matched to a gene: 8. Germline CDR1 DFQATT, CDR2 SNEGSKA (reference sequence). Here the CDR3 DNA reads TGCAGTGCCAACAATCCAGGGGGCTCTGGGGCCAACGTCCTGACTTTC. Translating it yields CSANNPGGSGANVLTF.

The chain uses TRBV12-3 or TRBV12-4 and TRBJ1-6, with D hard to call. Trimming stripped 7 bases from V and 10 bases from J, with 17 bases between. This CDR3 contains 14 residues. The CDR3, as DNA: TGTGCCAGCACCCTTGGGGTAACCGGGTCACCCCTCCACTTT. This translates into CASTLGVTGSPLHF.

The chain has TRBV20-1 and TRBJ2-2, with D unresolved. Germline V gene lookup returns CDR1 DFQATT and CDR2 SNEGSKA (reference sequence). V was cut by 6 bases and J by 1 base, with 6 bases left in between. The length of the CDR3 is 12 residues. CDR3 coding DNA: TGCAGTGCACCAGGGAACACCGGGGAGCTGTTTTTT. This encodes CSAPGNTGELFF.

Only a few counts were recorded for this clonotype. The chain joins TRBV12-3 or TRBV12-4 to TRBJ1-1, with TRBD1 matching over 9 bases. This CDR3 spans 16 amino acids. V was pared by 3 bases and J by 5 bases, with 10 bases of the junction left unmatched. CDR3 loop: CASSFGVTGGGTEAFF. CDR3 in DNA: TGTGCCAGCAGTTTTGGGGTGACAGGGGGTGGGACTGAAGCTTTCTTT.

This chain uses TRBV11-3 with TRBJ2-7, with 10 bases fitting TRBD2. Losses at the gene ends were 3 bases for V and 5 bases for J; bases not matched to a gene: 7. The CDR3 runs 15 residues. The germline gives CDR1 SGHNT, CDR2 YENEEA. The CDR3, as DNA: TGTGCCAGCAGCTTTGGGCTAGCGGGAGCTAACGAGCAGTACTTC. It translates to CASSFGLAGANEQYF.

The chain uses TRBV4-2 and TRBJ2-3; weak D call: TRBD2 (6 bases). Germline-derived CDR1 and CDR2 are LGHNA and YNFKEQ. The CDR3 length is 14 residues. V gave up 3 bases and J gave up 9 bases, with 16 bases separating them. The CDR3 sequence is CASSHEKGLQTQYF. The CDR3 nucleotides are TGTGCCAGCAGCCACGAAAAGGGACTCCAGACGCAGTATTTT.

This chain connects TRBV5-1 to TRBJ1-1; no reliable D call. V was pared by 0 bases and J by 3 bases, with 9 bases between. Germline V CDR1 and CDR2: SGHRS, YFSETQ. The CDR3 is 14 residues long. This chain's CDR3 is CASSLGQWDTEAFF. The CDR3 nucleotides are TGCGCCAGCAGCTTGGGGCAGTGGGACACTGAAGCTTTCTTT.

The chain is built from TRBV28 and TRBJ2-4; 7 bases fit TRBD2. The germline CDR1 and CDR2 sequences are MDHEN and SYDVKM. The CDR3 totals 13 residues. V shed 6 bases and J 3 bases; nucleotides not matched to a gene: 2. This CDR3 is CASRAGFKNIQYF. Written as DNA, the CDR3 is TGTGCCAGCAGAGCGGGATTCAAAAACATTCAGTACTTC.

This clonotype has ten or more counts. CDR3: CASSFRGQGIYEQYF. The CDR3 DNA is TGTGCCAGCAGCTTTCGGGGACAGGGAATCTACGAGCAGTACTTC. V usage is TRBV7-9 and J usage is TRBJ2-7; 9 nucleotides agree with TRBD1. After removal of 3 bases from V and 3 bases from J, the junction contained 6 bases not matched to a gene. This CDR3 is 15 amino acids long. Germline lookup yields CDR1 SEHNR and CDR2 FQNEAQ (reference sequence).

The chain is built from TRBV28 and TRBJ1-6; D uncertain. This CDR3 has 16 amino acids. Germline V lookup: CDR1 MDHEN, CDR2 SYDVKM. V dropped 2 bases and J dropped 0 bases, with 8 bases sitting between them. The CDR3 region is CASSLGVISYNSPLHF. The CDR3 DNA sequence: TGTGCCAGCAGTTTAGGGGTAATCTCCTATAATTCACCCCTCCACTTT.

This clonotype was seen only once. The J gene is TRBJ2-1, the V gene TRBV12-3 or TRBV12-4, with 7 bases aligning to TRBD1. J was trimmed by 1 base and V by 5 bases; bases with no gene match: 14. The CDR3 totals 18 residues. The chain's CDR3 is CASSLPSDRVLSYNEQFF. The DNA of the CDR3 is TGTGCCAGCAGTCTCCCTTCCGACAGGGTTTTGTCCTACAATGAGCAGTTCTTC.

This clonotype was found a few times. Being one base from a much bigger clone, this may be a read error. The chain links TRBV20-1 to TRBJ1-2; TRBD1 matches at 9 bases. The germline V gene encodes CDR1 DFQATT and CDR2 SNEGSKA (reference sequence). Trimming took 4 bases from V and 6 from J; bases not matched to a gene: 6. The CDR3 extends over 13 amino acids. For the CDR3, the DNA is TGCAGTGCTAAGGACAGGGGACCCCATGGCTACACCTTC. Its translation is CSAKDRGPHGYTF.

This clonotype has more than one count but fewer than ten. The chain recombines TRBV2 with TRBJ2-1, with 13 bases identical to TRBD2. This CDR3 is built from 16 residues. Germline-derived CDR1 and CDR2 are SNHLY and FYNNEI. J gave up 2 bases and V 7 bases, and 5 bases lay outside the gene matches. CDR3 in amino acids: CASNAGTSGTYNEQFF. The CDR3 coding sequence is TGTGCCAGCAACGCCGGGACTAGCGGGACCTACAATGAGCAGTTCTTC.

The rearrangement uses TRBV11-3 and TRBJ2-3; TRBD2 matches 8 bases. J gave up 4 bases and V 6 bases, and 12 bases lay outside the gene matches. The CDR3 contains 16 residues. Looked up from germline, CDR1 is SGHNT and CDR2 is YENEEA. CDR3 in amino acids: CASSYKSGSIADTQYF. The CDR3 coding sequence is TGTGCCAGCAGTTATAAAAGCGGGAGTATTGCAGATACGCAGTATTTT.

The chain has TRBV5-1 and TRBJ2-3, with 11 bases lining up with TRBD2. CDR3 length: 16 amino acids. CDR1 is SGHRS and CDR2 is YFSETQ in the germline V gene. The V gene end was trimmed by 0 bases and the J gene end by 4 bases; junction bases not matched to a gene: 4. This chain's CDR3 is CASSLASSGRSDTQYF. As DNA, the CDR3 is TGCGCCAGCAGCTTGGCCTCTAGCGGGAGGTCAGATACGCAGTATTTT.

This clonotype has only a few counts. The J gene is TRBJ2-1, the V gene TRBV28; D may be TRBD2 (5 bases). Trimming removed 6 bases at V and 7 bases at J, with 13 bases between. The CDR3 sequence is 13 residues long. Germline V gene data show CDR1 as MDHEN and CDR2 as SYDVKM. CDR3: CASSLVRRNEQFF. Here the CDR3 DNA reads TGTGCCAGCAGCTTAGTTCGGAGGAATGAGCAGTTCTTC.

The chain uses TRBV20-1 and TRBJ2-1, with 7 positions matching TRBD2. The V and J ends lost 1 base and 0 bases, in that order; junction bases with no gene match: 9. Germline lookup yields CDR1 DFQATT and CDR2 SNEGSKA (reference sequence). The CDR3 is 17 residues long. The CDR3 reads CSARVGEAGSSYNEQFF. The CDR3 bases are TGCAGTGCTAGAGTCGGGGAAGCGGGAAGCTCCTACAATGAGCAGTTCTTC.

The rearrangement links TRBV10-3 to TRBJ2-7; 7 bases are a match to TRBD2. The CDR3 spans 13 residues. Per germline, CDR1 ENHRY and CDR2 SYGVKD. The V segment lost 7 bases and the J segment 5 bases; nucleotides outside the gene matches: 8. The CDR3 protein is CAITPGGEDEQYF. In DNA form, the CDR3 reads TGTGCCATCACCCCGGGGGGTGAGGACGAGCAGTACTTC.

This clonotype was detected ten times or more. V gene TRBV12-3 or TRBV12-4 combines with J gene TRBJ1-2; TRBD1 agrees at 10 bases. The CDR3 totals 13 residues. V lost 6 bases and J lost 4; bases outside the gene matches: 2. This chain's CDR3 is CASRRTGGYGYTF. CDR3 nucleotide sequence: TGTGCCAGCAGGCGGACAGGGGGCTATGGCTACACCTTC.

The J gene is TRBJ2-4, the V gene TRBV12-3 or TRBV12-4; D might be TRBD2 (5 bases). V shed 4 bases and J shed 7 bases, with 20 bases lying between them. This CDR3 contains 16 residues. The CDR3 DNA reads TGTGCCAGCAGTTATTCGGCAGTTCTAGCCTTCAACATTCAGTACTTC. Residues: CASSYSAVLAFNIQYF.

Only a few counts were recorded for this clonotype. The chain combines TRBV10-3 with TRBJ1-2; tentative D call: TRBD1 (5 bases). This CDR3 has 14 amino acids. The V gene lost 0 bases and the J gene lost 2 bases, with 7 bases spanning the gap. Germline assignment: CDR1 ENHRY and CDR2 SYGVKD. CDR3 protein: CAISESGPNYGYTF. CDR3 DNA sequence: TGTGCCATCAGTGAGTCGGGACCCAACTATGGCTACACCTTC.

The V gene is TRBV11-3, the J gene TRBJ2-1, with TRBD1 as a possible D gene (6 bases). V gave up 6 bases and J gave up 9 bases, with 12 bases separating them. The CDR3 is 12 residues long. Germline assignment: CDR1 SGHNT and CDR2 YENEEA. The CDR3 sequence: CASREQGTEQFF. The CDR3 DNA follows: TGTGCCAGCAGGGAGCAGGGGACTGAGCAGTTCTTC.

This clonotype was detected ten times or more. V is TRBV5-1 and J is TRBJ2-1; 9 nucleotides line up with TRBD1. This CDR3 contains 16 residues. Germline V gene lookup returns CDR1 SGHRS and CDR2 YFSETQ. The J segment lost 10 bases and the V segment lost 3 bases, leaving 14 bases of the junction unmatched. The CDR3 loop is CASSSRDREGIREQFF. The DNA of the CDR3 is TGCGCCAGCAGCTCCCGGGACAGGGAGGGGATCAGGGAGCAGTTCTTC.

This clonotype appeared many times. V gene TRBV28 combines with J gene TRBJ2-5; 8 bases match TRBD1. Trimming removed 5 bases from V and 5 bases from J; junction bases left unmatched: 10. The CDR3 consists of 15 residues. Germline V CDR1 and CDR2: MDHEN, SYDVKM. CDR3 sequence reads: CASSRPGTGSETQYF. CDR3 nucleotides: TGTGCCAGCAGTCGTCCCGGGACAGGCTCGGAGACCCAGTACTTC.